There are many counts of the clone carrying this T cell receptor (beta chain). Its matching antigen is unknown. This specimen comes from a study of metastatic and nonmetastatic thyroid tumors. Study in general: Samples came from malignant and benign thyroid patients, and repertoires were compared across blood and tumor or nodule tissue.

Study-wide results and caveats: The study reportedly found significantly higher TCR beta diversity in malignant thyroid tumors than benign nodules, in blood and tumor.

CDR1 is SQVTM and CDR2 is ANQGSEA in the germline V gene. V shed 1 base and J shed 0 bases, with 12 bases lying between them. The CDR3 is 15 amino acids. Per the study methods: The study built a papillary thyroid cancer distant-metastasis classifier from CDR3 differences across clinicopathological groups. TCRdb re-called the PCR reads through MiXCR. TCRdb's processing, not the study's, gives the V and J calls here. The table shows around 34,000 clones, with about 20% occurring only once. The entire patient cohort was treatment-naive prior to thyroid surgery. Sequenced material: blood. The chain carries TRBV29-1 and TRBJ1-2; D is unclear. The sequence was obtained from a female donor with papillary thyroid cancer or a benign thyroid nodule (not recorded which). Some clones in this sample may be carry-over from other donors' samples. The CDR3 is CSVEAGPIANYGYTF. The CDR3 coding sequence is TGCAGCGTTGAAGCCGGGCCCATAGCTAACTATGGCTACACCTTC.